The rows below give T cell receptor beta chains drawn from one sample of a study of blood T cells in healthy people across ages. MiXCR, applied by TCRdb to the 5' RACE reads, yields one record per CDR3 protein. The sample has hundreds of thousands of distinct CDR3 sequences; under 65% are singletons. The material sequenced was blood. These receptor sequences come from a man between 60 and 75 years old in good health. CDR3s include the opening cysteine and the closing phenylalanine or tryptophan. The D gene is left open where the match is weak. A clone size is listed for some rows: how often the clone was seen (once, few, many), or a class if it is expanded.

TRBV29-1,TRBJ1-2,-,-,CSVVVGDGYTF,TGCAGCGTTGTTGTAGGGGACGGCTACACCTTC
TRBV7-6,TRBJ1-4,few,-,CASSPGAGEGEKLFF,TGTGCCAGCAGCCCCGGGGCAGGGGAGGGTGAAAAACTGTTTTTT
TRBV12-3/TRBV12-4,TRBJ2-1,-,-,CASSLESLAPEQFF,TGTGCCAGCAGTTTAGAAAGTCTAGCTCCTGAGCAGTTCTTC
TRBV7-2,TRBJ2-1,-,TRBD2,CASSLDSGLSSYNEQFF,TGTGCCAGCAGCTTAGATAGCGGGCTGAGCTCCTACAATGAGCAGTTCTTC
TRBV6-6,TRBJ1-1,-,-,CASRTVLEAFF,TGTGCCAGCAGGACGGTACTTGAAGCTTTCTTT
TRBV7-2,TRBJ1-2,-,TRBD1,CASSLPGGLGGYTF,TGTGCCAGCAGCTTACCAGGGGGCCTGGGTGGCTACACCTTC
TRBV4-2,TRBJ2-2,few,TRBD2,CASSQEGLAGTAGELFF,TGTGCCAGCAGCCAAGAGGGACTAGCTGGTACTGCCGGGGAGCTGTTTTTT
TRBV10-1,TRBJ2-2,once,-,CASSTIGINTGELFF,TGCGCCAGCTCAACTATAGGGATTAACACCGGGGAGCTGTTTTTT
TRBV3-1,TRBJ2-5,once,-,CASSQAHRGYQETQYF,TGTGCCAGCAGCCAAGCCCACCGGGGATACCAAGAGACCCAGTACTTC
TRBV4-3,TRBJ1-2,-,-,CASSQDREGDYGYTF,TGCGCCAGCAGCCAAGATAGGGAAGGAGACTATGGCTACACCTTC
TRBV5-6,TRBJ2-3,few,-,CAGGGQGADTQYF,TGTGCCGGGGGGGGGCAGGGTGCAGATACGCAGTATTTT
TRBV4-1,TRBJ2-5,-,-,CASSQDWGGQIQETQYF,TGCGCCAGCAGCCAAGATTGGGGTGGACAGATCCAAGAGACCCAGTACTTC
TRBV20-1,TRBJ2-1,few,TRBD1,CSARVLRQGEQFF,TGCAGTGCTAGAGTCTTAAGACAGGGTGAGCAGTTCTTC
TRBV12-5,TRBJ2-7,few,TRBD2,CASGSQRPGLDNHEQYF,TGTGCTAGTGGTTCCCAGAGACCGGGACTAGACAATCACGAGCAGTACTTC
TRBV7-2,TRBJ2-5,-,TRBD2,CASSLLAGGGSTSVTQYF,TGTGCCAGCAGCTTGCTAGCGGGGGGCGGAAGTACAAGTGTGACCCAGTACTTC
TRBV9,TRBJ2-7,-,TRBD1,CASSAEDRGAEQYF,TGTGCCAGCAGCGCTGAAGACAGGGGGGCCGAGCAGTACTTC
TRBV7-9,TRBJ2-5,few,-,CASSVRATQETQYF,TGTGCCAGCAGCGTACGGGCCACCCAAGAGACCCAGTACTTC
TRBV29-1,TRBJ2-7,-,TRBD1,CSVEHQGAYNEQYF,TGCAGCGTTGAACATCAGGGGGCCTACAATGAGCAGTACTTC
TRBV9,TRBJ2-5,-,TRBD2,CASSASGGLYQETQYF,TGTGCCAGCAGCGCCTCGGGGGGGTTGTACCAAGAGACCCAGTACTTC
TRBV6-6,TRBJ1-1,-,TRBD1,CASSYGQDTEAFF,TGTGCCAGCAGTTACGGACAGGACACTGAAGCTTTCTTT
TRBV10-3,TRBJ2-5,-,-,CAISTHLGEQETQYF,TGTGCCATCAGTACCCATCTGGGGGAACAAGAGACCCAGTACTTC
TRBV12-3/TRBV12-4,TRBJ2-3,few,-,CASSSQDTQYF,TGTGCCAGCAGTTCCCAGGATACGCAGTATTTT
TRBV5-5,TRBJ2-5,-,TRBD2,CASSLAGGGSETQYF,TGTGCCAGCAGCTTGGCGGGGGGGGGTTCTGAGACCCAGTACTTC
TRBV29-1,TRBJ1-4,-,-,CSVAGTGKATNEKLFF,TGCAGCGTTGCCGGAACAGGGAAGGCAACTAATGAAAAACTGTTTTTT
TRBV6-1,TRBJ2-7,-,-,CASNRGGHKSSYNEQYF,TGTGCCAGCAACCGAGGAGGACACAAGAGCTCCTACAATGAGCAGTACTTC
TRBV29-1,TRBJ1-4,-,-,CSASEGANEKLFF,TGCAGCGCATCGGAGGGTGCTAATGAAAAACTGTTTTTT
TRBV6-5,TRBJ2-1,-,-,CASSPPGIGEQFF,TGTGCCAGCAGCCCCCCGGGAATCGGTGAGCAGTTCTTC
TRBV6-5,TRBJ2-5,-,TRBD2,CASSYSIGTSRETQYF,TGTGCCAGCAGTTACTCGATCGGGACTAGTCGAGAGACCCAGTACTTC
TRBV11-2,TRBJ2-5,once,TRBD2,CASSRTSTQETQYF,TGTGCCAGCAGCCGGACTAGCACCCAAGAGACCCAGTACTTC
TRBV29-1,TRBJ2-1,-,-,CSVANEQFF,TGCAGCGTCGCAAATGAGCAGTTCTTC
TRBV20-1,TRBJ1-6,many,-,CSARGNDGSPLHF,TGCAGTGCTAGGGGGAACGACGGGTCACCCCTCCACTTT
TRBV12-3/TRBV12-4,TRBJ2-5,-,TRBD2,CASGGGEETQYF,TGTGCCAGCGGCGGGGGTGAAGAGACCCAGTACTTC
TRBV29-1,TRBJ2-4,few,-,CSVEGVAKNIQYF,TGCAGCGTTGAAGGGGTAGCCAAAAACATTCAGTACTTC
TRBV6-4,TRBJ2-1,-,TRBD2,CASSASGGVNEQFF,TGTGCCAGCAGTGCTAGCGGGGGGGTTAATGAGCAGTTCTTC
TRBV5-1,TRBJ2-7,-,-,CASSLMRDGQYEQYF,TGCGCCAGCAGCTTGATGAGGGACGGCCAGTACGAGCAGTACTTC
TRBV29-1,TRBJ2-1,few,TRBD2,CSVAAGGPGNEQFF,TGCAGCGTTGCAGCGGGGGGACCAGGGAATGAGCAGTTCTTC
TRBV29-1,TRBJ2-5,-,-,CSVEWGLETQYF,TGCAGCGTTGAGTGGGGGCTGGAGACCCAGTACTTC
TRBV4-2,TRBJ2-1,-,-,CASSQDQWGSYNEQFF,TGTGCCAGCAGCCAAGATCAGTGGGGCTCCTACAATGAGCAGTTCTTC
TRBV20-1,TRBJ2-7,-,TRBD1,CSARNGQAYEQYF,TGCAGTGCTAGAAATGGACAGGCCTACGAGCAGTACTTC
TRBV7-2,TRBJ2-5,-,TRBD2,CASSSGGGLGLGRYNEQYF,TGTGCCAGCAGCTCGGGAGGGGGACTGGGACTAGGGCGGTACAATGAGCAGTACTTC
TRBV6-1,TRBJ2-5,-,TRBD2,CASRPAGGLYQETQYF,TGTGCCAGCAGGCCAGCGGGGGGGCTGTACCAAGAGACCCAGTACTTC
TRBV7-9,TRBJ1-6,once,-,CASSSRQVNSPLHF,TGTGCCAGCAGCTCCCGACAGGTCAATTCACCCCTCCACTTT
TRBV10-3,TRBJ1-1,-,TRBD1,CAIKTPGQGDAEAFF,TGTGCCATCAAGACCCCGGGACAGGGTGACGCTGAAGCTTTCTTT
TRBV29-1,TRBJ2-6,few,-,CSVRTVTGANVLTF,TGCAGCGTGCGGACAGTAACCGGGGCCAACGTCCTGACTTTC
TRBV7-2,TRBJ2-5,-,-,CASSWGRNQETQYF,TGTGCCAGCAGCTGGGGACGGAACCAAGAGACCCAGTACTTC
TRBV25-1,TRBJ1-2,-,-,CASRGFSRLGYTF,TGTGCCAGCAGGGGTTTCTCAAGGTTGGGCTACACCTTC
TRBV12-3/TRBV12-4,TRBJ2-5,-,TRBD2,CASSSLAGRGETQYF,TGTGCCAGCAGTTCCCTAGCGGGGCGAGGAGAGACCCAGTACTTC
TRBV20-1,TRBJ2-1,once,TRBD1,CSASQGVYNEQFF,TGCAGTGCTAGTCAGGGGGTCTACAATGAGCAGTTCTTC
TRBV21-1,TRBJ2-3,-,-,CASSKSQRGDPTDTQYF,TGTGCCAGCAGCAAAAGCCAGCGGGGGGATCCCACAGATACGCAGTATTTT
TRBV2,TRBJ2-3,-,-,CASSPAGFSTDTQYF,TGTGCCAGCAGTCCCGCCGGTTTTAGCACAGATACGCAGTATTTT